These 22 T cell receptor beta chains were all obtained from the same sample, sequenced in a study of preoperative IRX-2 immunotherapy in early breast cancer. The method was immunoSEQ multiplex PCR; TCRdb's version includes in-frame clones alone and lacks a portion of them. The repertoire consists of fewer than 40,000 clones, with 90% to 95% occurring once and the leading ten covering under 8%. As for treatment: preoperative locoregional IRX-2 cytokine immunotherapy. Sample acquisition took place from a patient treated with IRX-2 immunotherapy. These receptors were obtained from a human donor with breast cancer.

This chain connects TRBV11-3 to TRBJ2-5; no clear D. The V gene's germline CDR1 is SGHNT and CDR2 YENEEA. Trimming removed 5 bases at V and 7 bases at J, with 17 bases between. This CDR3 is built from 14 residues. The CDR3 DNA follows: TGTGCCAGCAGCCCAAAACTACCCTACGGGACCCAGTACTTC. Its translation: CASSPKLPYGTQYF.

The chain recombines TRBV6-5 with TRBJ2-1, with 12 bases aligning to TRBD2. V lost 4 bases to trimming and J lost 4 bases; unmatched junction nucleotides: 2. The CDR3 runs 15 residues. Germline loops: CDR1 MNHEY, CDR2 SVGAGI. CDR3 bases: TGTGCCAGCAGTTTTGGACTAGCGGGGTACAATGAGCAGTTCTTC. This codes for CASSFGLAGYNEQFF.

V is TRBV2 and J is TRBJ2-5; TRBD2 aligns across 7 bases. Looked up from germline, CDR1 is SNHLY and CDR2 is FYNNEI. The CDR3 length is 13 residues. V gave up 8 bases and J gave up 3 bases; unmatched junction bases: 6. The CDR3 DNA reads TGTGCCAGCCCTCCTGGACTAGAAGAGACCCAGTACTTC. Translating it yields CASPPGLEETQYF.

CDR3 protein: CASSLVGGGKYEQYF. CDR3 sequence (DNA): TGTGCCAGCAGCTTAGTGGGGGGAGGAAAATACGAGCAGTACTTC. V gene TRBV7-8 combines with J gene TRBJ2-7, with TRBD2 as a possible D gene (6 bases). CDR1 is SGHVS, CDR2 FQNEAQ, per germline. Deletions cut 1 base from V and 4 bases from J, with 14 bases between. This CDR3 is built from 15 residues.

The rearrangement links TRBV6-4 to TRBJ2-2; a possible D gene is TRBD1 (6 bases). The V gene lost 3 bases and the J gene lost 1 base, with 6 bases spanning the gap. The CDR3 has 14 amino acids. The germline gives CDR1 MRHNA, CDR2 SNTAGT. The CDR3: CASSEQGNTGELFF. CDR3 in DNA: TGTGCCAGCAGTGAACAGGGGAACACCGGGGAGCTGTTTTTT.

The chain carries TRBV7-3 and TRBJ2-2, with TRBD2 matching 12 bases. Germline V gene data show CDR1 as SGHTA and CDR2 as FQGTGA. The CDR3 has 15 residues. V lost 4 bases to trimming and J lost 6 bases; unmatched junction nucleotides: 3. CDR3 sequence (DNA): TGTGCCAGCAGCTCGACTAGCGGGGGCTCCGGGGAGCTGTTTTTT. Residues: CASSSTSGGSGELFF.

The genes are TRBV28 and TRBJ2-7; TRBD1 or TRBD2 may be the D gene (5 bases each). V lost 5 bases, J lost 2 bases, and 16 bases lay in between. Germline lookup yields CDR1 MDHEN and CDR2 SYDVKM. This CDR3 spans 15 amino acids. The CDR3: CASSPDPGPPYEQYF. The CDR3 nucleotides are TGTGCCAGCAGTCCCGATCCGGGACCGCCCTACGAGCAGTACTTC.

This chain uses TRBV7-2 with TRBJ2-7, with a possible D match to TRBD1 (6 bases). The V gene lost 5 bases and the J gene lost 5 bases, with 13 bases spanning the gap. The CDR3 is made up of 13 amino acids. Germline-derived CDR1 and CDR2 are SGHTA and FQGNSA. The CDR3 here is CASSPRRGDEQYF. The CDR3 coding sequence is TGTGCCAGCAGCCCCCGCAGGGGTGACGAGCAGTACTTC.

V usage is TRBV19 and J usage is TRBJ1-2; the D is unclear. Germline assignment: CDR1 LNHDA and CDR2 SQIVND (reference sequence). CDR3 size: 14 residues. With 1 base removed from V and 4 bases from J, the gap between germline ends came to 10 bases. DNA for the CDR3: TGTGCCAGTAGTATAGGCACTCCAACCTATGGCTACACCTTC. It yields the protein CASSIGTPTYGYTF.

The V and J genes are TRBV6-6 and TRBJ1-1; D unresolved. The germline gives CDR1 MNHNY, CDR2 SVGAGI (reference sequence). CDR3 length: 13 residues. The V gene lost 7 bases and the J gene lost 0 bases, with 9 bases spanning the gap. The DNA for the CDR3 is TGTGCCAGCAACACGGGGATGAACACTGAAGCTTTCTTT. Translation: CASNTGMNTEAFF.

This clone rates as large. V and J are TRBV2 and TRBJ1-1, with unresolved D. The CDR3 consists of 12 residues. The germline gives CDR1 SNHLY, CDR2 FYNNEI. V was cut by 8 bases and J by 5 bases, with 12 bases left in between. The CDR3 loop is CASRREWTEAFF. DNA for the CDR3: TGTGCCAGCCGAAGAGAATGGACTGAAGCTTTCTTT.

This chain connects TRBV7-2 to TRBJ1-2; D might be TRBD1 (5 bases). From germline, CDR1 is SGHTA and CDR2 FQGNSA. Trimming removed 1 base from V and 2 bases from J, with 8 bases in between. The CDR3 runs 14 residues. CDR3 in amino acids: CASSLGPGNYGYTF. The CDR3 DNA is TGTGCCAGCAGCTTAGGGCCAGGGAACTATGGCTACACCTTC. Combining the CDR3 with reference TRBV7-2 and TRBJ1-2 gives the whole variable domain GAGVSQSPSNKVTEKGKDVELRCDPISGHTALYWYRQSLGQGLEFLIYFQGNSAPDKSGLPSDRFSAERTGGSVSTLTIQRTQQEDSAVYLCASSLGPGNYGYTFGSGTRLTVV.

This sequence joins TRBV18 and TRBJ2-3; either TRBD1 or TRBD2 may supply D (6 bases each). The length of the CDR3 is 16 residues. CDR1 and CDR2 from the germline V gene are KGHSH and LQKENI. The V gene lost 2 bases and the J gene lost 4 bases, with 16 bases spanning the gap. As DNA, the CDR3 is TGTGCCAGCTCACCATATCCCAGGGGAGGCGCAGATACGCAGTATTTT. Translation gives CASSPYPRGGADTQYF.

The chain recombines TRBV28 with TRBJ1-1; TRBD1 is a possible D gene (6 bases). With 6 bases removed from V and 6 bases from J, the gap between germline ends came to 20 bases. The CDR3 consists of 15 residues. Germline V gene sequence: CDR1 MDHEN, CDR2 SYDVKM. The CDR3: CASRARRQGSPEAFF. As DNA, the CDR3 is TGTGCCAGCAGAGCAAGGCGGCAGGGGTCACCTGAAGCTTTCTTT.

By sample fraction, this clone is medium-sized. CDR3 sequence reads: CASNKKGVSYEQYF. DNA of the CDR3: TGCGCCAGCAACAAGAAGGGAGTGTCCTACGAGCAGTACTTC. The chain is built from TRBV5-1 and TRBJ2-7; weak D call: TRBD2 (5 bases). Trimming left V 6 bases short and J 1 base short, with 14 bases between. Germline V CDR1 and CDR2: SGHRS, YFSETQ. The CDR3 is 14 residues long. Full variable domain (remainder filled in from reference TRBV5-1 and TRBJ2-7): KAGVTQTPRYLIKTRGQQVTLSCSPISGHRSVSWYQQTPGQGLQFLFEYFSETQRNKGNFPGRFSGRQFSNSRSEMNVSTLELGDSALYLCASNKKGVSYEQYFGPGTRLTVT.

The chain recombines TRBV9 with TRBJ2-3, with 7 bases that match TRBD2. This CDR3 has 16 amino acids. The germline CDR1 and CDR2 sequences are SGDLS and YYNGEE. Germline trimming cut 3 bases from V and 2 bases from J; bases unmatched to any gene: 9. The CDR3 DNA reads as TGTGCCAGCAGCGCTCTCCGGGACTATTTCACAGATACGCAGTATTTT. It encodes CASSALRDYFTDTQYF.

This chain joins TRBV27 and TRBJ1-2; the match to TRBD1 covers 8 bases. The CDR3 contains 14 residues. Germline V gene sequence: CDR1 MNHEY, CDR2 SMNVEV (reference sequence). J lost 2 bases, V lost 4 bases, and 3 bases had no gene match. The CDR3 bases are TGTGCCAGCAGTTACAGGGGGGGAAACTATGGCTACACCTTC. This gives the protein CASSYRGGNYGYTF.

The CDR3 sequence is CASSLAGTSGGRSYEQYF. The CDR3 DNA sequence: TGTGCCAGCTCACTTGCCGGGACTAGCGGGGGGCGCTCCTACGAGCAGTACTTC. The chain carries TRBV18 and TRBJ2-7; TRBD2 matches at 15 bases. Losses at the gene ends were 4 bases for V and 0 bases for J; bases not matched to a gene: 7. Germline V gene sequence: CDR1 KGHSH, CDR2 LQKENI. The CDR3 spans 18 residues.

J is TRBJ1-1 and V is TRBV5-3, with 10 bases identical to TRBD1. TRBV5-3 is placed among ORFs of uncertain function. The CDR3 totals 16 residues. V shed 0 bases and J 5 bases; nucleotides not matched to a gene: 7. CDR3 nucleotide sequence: TGTGCCAGAAGCTTGGGTGTTGACAGGGGGCAAACTGAAGCTTTCTTT. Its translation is CARSLGVDRGQTEAFF.

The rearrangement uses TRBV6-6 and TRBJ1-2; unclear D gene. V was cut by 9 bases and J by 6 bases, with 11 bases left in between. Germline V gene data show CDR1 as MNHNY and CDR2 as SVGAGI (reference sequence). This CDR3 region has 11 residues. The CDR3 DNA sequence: TGTGCCAGTCCACCACGCGATGGCTACACCTTC. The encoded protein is CASPPRDGYTF.

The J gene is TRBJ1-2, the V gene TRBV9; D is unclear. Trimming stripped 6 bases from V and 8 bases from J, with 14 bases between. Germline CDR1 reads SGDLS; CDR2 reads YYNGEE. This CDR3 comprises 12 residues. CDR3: CASISQTDGYTF. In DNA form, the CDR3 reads TGTGCCAGCATCTCTCAAACTGACGGCTACACCTTC.

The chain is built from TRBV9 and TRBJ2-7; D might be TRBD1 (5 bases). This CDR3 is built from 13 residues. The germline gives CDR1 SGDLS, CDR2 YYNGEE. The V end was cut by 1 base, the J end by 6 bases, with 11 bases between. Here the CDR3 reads CASSVSSRAEQYF. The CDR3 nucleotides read TGTGCCAGCAGCGTAAGTTCCAGGGCCGAGCAGTACTTC.